What follows is one T cell receptor (beta chain) and its context. The antigen remains unidentified. The data originate from a study of CD8 T cell repertoires and HIV-1 epitope variants. Study findings and constraints: Of roughly nine antigen-specific beta clonotypes, about six appeared to cross-react with escape variants.

Data came from immunoSEQ multiplex PCR; TCRdb stores just in-frame clones and leaves some out. In the table there are 90,000 or so clones, almost 75% of which are singletons. V lost 6 bases to trimming and J lost 8 bases; unmatched junction nucleotides: 3. There are 12 residues in the CDR3. Per the germline V gene, CDR1 is MNHEY and CDR2 is SVGAGI. The chain carries TRBV6-5 and TRBJ1-2; 10 bases agree with TRBD1. Sample: uncultured baseline CD8+ T cells from peripheral blood mononuclear cells (PBMCs). The sequence derives from a male donor with HIV. The CDR3 sequence: CASRETGGGYTF. For the CDR3, the DNA is TGTGCCAGCAGGGAGACAGGGGGCGGCTACACCTTC.